The present entry profiles one T cell receptor (beta chain) with its context. The data are from a study of blood T cell repertoires in COVID-19. Study background: The analysed material was cDNA or gDNA that came from T cells, B-cell-depleted T cells, or PBMCs.

The CDR3 runs 13 residues. The germline V gene has CDR1 SGDLS and CDR2 YYNGEE. V was trimmed by 4 bases and J by 1 base, leaving 8 bases between them. The authors' processing: Amplifying reference gene primers gave estimates of nucleated cell counts. Profiled with immunoSEQ multiplex PCR; TCRdb holds only in-frame clones, not every one. That table furnishes V, J and clone size, whereas the DNA furnished D and trimming. This repertoire shows approximately 290,000 clones, roughly 90% found once; its top ten account for more than 2%. The sequencing sample was made of peripheral blood. The rearrangement uses TRBV9 and TRBJ1-1; D is unclear. The receptor comes from a young man with active or convalescent COVID-19. This CDR3 reads CASSSYGNTEAFF. The CDR3 DNA is TGTGCCAGCAGCTCCTACGGGAACACTGAAGCTTTCTTT.